This TCR beta chain came from a study of T cells in Graves' hyperthyroidism and ophthalmopathy. This clonotype was found many times. Its antigen remains unknown. General study results and limits: Among clonotypes expanded in thyroid above 0.001, most were also found in blood.

RNA transcripts provided the source from which TCR beta CDR3 regions were amplified. TCR CDR3 underwent first-round RT-PCR with the HTBI primer set. TCRdb fed the multiplex PCR reads into MiXCR, producing one record per CDR3 protein. The sample contains some 250,000 distinct CDR3 sequences, more than 14% of which appear only once. Trimming left V 0 bases short and J 5 bases short, with 11 bases between. CDR3 size: 14 residues. Looked up from germline, CDR1 is MNHEY and CDR2 is SMNVEV (reference sequence). Sequenced sample: blood. The receptor comes from a woman aged 40 to 50 with Graves' hyperthyroidism that later progressed to Graves' ophthalmopathy. The chain is built from TRBV27 and TRBJ2-7, with D perhaps TRBD2 (6 bases). The CDR3 region is CASSLSEGSHEQYF. In DNA, the CDR3 is TGTGCCAGCAGTTTATCGGAGGGGAGCCACGAGCAGTACTTC.